Listed below are T cell receptor beta chains from one sample, sequenced in a study of blood T cell repertoires in COVID-19. Profiled with immunoSEQ multiplex PCR; TCRdb holds only in-frame clones, not every one. Of some 130,000 clones listed, about four fifths were seen once; the top ten hold under 1.5%. Sequenced material: peripheral blood. Source of these receptors: a man aged 60-69 years with acute or convalescent COVID-19. CDR3s include the opening cysteine and the closing phenylalanine or tryptophan. D genes are given only for firm matches. Rows give clone size only sometimes, using once, few, many, or a class for an expanded clone.

abundance	v_gene	d_gene	j_gene	len	CDR3nt	CDR3aa
.	TRBV5-6	.	TRBJ2-7	17	TGTGCCAGCAGCTCGGGGTGGAGCGGCAGACCCTTAAGCGAGCAGTACTTC	CASSSGWSGRPLSEQYF
.	TRBV3-1/TRBV3-2	.	TRBJ2-3	14	TGTGCCAGCAGCCCCCGGGTGGGCACAGATACGCAGTATTTT	CASSPRVGTDTQYF
few	TRBV6-4	TRBD1	TRBJ1-5	14	TGTGCCAGCAGTGAGGGACAGGGGAATCAGCCCCAGCATTTT	CASSEGQGNQPQHF
.	TRBV29-1	.	TRBJ2-3	12	TGCAGCGCTTGTACCCCAGGAGATACGCAGTATTTT	CSACTPGDTQYF
.	TRBV28	.	TRBJ1-2	14	TGTGCCAGCAGCGAAGGGGGATTAAACTATGGCTACACCTTC	CASSEGGLNYGYTF
.	TRBV19	.	TRBJ1-5	14	TGTGCCAGTAGTAACCGGGACATCTATCAGCCCCAGCATTTT	CASSNRDIYQPQHF
.	TRBV29-1	TRBD1	TRBJ2-3	14	TGCAGCGTTGAGGGACAGCGAAGCACAGATACGCAGTATTTT	CSVEGQRSTDTQYF
.	TRBV9	TRBD1	TRBJ1-2	15	TGTGCCAGCAGCGTAGAATGGGGACAGGGTAGTGGCTACACCTTC	CASSVEWGQGSGYTF
.	TRBV5-1	.	TRBJ1-2	15	TGCGCCAGCAGCTTGGATCCGACAGGAGGCAATGGCTACACCTTC	CASSLDPTGGNGYTF
.	TRBV5-1	.	TRBJ1-3	15	TGCGCCAGCAGCTTGGAACGGGGGGCCGGAAACACCATATATTTT	CASSLERGAGNTIYF
.	TRBV9	.	TRBJ1-1	13	TGTGCCAGCAGCGTGCCGGGAAACACTGAAGCTTTCTTT	CASSVPGNTEAFF
once	TRBV5-1	TRBD1	TRBJ1-1	17	TGCGCCAGCAGCTTGGCTGCGGGGACAGGGCAGAACACTGAAGCTTTCTTT	CASSLAAGTGQNTEAFF
.	TRBV6-6	.	TRBJ1-3	16	TGTGCCAGCAGTTTAACGGCAGGCGACTCTGGAAACACCATATATTTT	CASSLTAGDSGNTIYF
once	TRBV19	.	TRBJ2-5	13	TGTGCCAGTAGTATCGACAGCCAAGAGACCCAGTACTTC	CASSIDSQETQYF
.	TRBV30	.	TRBJ1-5	12	TGTGCCTGGAGTGGGACAGACGGGCCCCAGCATTTT	CAWSGTDGPQHF
.	TRBV30	TRBD2	TRBJ2-7	13	TGTGCCTGGAGTTCGGGGGGCTCCTACGAGCAGTACTTC	CAWSSGGSYEQYF
once	TRBV7-3	.	TRBJ2-5	16	TGTGCCAGCAGCTTAACGGCGTCCCCATCGGGAGAGACCCAGTACTTC	CASSLTASPSGETQYF
.	TRBV11-2	TRBD1	TRBJ2-7	16	TGTGCCAGCAGCTTCGCCTCGGAGACAGGGCGCTACGAGCAGTACTTC	CASSFASETGRYEQYF
.	TRBV6-5	.	TRBJ2-7	14	TGTGCCAGCAGCGCGGGACCAACCCCCTACGAGCAGTACTTC	CASSAGPTPYEQYF
.	TRBV7-3	.	TRBJ2-3	15	TGTGCCAGCAGCACCCGGTCTGTGAGCACAGATACGCAGTATTTT	CASSTRSVSTDTQYF
.	TRBV7-6	.	TRBJ1-6	13	TGTGCCAGCAGCTTAGCGTCATATTCACCCCTCCACTTT	CASSLASYSPLHF
.	TRBV11-2	TRBD2	TRBJ2-7	15	TGTGCCAGCAGCCCTAGGACTAGCGGGAGTTACGAGCAGTACTTC	CASSPRTSGSYEQYF
.	TRBV27	TRBD1	TRBJ1-5	15	TGTGCCAGCAGCGCAACCGGGACAGACAATCAGCCCCAGCATTTT	CASSATGTDNQPQHF
.	TRBV2	TRBD2	TRBJ2-7	19	TGTGCCAGCAGCGAGCCGCAGGGGGTCCTAGCGGGAGGGCACTACGAGCAGTACTTC	CASSEPQGVLAGGHYEQYF
.	TRBV19	.	TRBJ2-2	15	TGTGCCAGTAGTCGGGTGGGCGGGGTGGTCGGGGAGCTGTTTTTT	CASSRVGGVVGELFF
.	TRBV11-2	TRBD1	TRBJ1-2	13	TGTGCCAGCAGCCCCCGACAGGGGTATGGCTACACCTTC	CASSPRQGYGYTF
few	TRBV21-1	.	TRBJ2-7	14	TGTGCCAGCAGTAGGCGGGTTAGCTCCTACGAGCAGTACTTC	CASSRRVSSYEQYF
.	TRBV7-8	.	TRBJ1-2	18	TGTGCCAGCAGCTTAGCGGGGGGGCGTGCCAGCCAGGGGTATGGCTACACCTTC	CASSLAGGRASQGYGYTF
once	TRBV7-8	.	TRBJ2-7	15	TGTGCCAGCAGCTTAGCGCCTCAGATTACCTACGAGCAGTACTTC	CASSLAPQITYEQYF
.	TRBV7-7	.	TRBJ2-3	15	TGTGCCAGCAGCTTAGCGTGGGGGAGGTCGGATACGCAGTATTTT	CASSLAWGRSDTQYF
once	TRBV21-1	.	TRBJ2-6	18	TGTGCCAGCAGCAAAGTGGGGACTCGTCAACTTGGGGCCAACGTCCTGACTTTC	CASSKVGTRQLGANVLTF
.	TRBV30	TRBD1	TRBJ1-1	14	TGTGCCTATCGACAGGGATGGTCCAGAACTGAAGCTTTCTTT	CAYRQGWSRTEAFF
.	TRBV5-1	.	TRBJ1-1	12	TGCGCCAGCAGTCCCGGACATCTTGAAGCTTTCTTT	CASSPGHLEAFF
many	TRBV2	TRBD2	TRBJ2-7	16	TGTGCCAGCAGTGTTGGGCTAGCGGGAGCCTCCTACGAGCAGTACTTC	CASSVGLAGASYEQYF
few	TRBV30	.	TRBJ1-5	13	TGTGCCTGGTCCCAGGGCCCCCATCAGCCCCAGCATTTT	CAWSQGPHQPQHF